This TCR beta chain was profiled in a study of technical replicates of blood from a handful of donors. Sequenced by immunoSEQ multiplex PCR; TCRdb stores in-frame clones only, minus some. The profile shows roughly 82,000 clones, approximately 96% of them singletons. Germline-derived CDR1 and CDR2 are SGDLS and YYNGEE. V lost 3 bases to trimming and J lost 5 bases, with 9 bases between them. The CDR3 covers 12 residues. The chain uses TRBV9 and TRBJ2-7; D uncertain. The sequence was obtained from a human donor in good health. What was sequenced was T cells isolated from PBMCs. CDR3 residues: CASSALRDEQYF. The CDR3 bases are TGTGCCAGCAGCGCCCTTCGAGACGAGCAGTACTTC.